The next 22 T cell receptor beta chains were all read from a single sample in a study of blood T cells in healthy people across ages. Then a second PCR, running roughly 7 to 11 cycles, was carried out with a sample-barcoded 5' primer and a J-beta primer mix. TCRdb independently ran MiXCR on the 5' RACE reads; one entry per CDR3 protein. The sample shows hundreds of thousands of distinct CDR3 sequences, roughly 56% of them seen only once. The sequenced sample was blood. The source is a man aged 35 to 55 in good health.

The chain couples TRBV7-2 to TRBJ2-7; TRBD2 matches 7 bases. Germline V gives CDR1 SGHTA, CDR2 FQGNSA. The V gene end was trimmed by 10 bases and the J gene end by 4 bases; junction bases not matched to a gene: 16. CDR3 size: 15 residues. CDR3 loop: CAIQGAGEGQYEQYF. The CDR3 coding sequence is TGTGCCATCCAAGGGGCGGGAGAGGGCCAATACGAGCAGTACTTC.

The gene calls are TRBV29-1 and TRBJ1-2, with a weak D call TRBD1 (6 bases). The V and J ends lost 2 bases and 4 bases respectively, with 23 bases between them. This CDR3 spans 17 amino acids. Germline lookup yields CDR1 SQVTM and CDR2 ANQGSEA. CDR3 in amino acids: CSVEFGGVGGRVYGYTF. The CDR3 nucleotides are TGCAGCGTTGAATTTGGGGGCGTGGGAGGGCGCGTCTATGGCTACACCTTC.

This chain links TRBV29-1 with TRBJ1-2, with 9 bases that match TRBD1. The CDR3 is 13 residues long. Germline CDR1 is SQVTM and CDR2 is ANQGSEA. Losses at the gene ends were 2 bases for V and 10 bases for J; bases not matched to a gene: 8. Written as DNA, the CDR3 is TGCAGCGTTGAATCAGGGGGGACAGGGAACTACACCTTC. This codes for CSVESGGTGNYTF.

The rearrangement links TRBV20-1 to TRBJ1-2; D uncertain. The germline CDR1 and CDR2 sequences are DFQATT and SNEGSKA (reference sequence). The length of the CDR3 is 14 residues. V dropped 1 base and J dropped 1 base, with 10 bases sitting between them. CDR3 sequence: CSARVRTVNYGYTF. CDR3 bases: TGCAGTGCTAGAGTTCGGACGGTTAACTATGGCTACACCTTC.

This clonotype was detected a few times. This chain uses TRBV20-1 with TRBJ2-5, with unresolved D. CDR3 length equals 13 residues. Deletions cut 3 bases from V and 5 bases from J, with 13 bases between. The germline gives CDR1 DFQATT, CDR2 SNEGSKA (reference sequence). The CDR3 spells CSASPVNGETQYF. The CDR3, as DNA: TGCAGTGCTAGTCCGGTGAACGGGGAGACCCAGTACTTC.

The chain employs TRBV5-1 and TRBJ2-5, with TRBD1 identical over 8 bases. The CDR3 sequence is 17 residues long. Unmatched junction bases numbered 12, after V lost 1 base and J lost 4 bases. Per the germline V gene, CDR1 is SGHRS and CDR2 is YFSETQ. CDR3 amino acids: CASSLFSRTGIIETQYF. In DNA, the CDR3 is TGCGCCAGCAGCTTGTTCAGTAGGACAGGGATAATAGAGACCCAGTACTTC.

This clonotype was counted a single time. This rearrangement joins TRBV4-2 to TRBJ2-5, with a possible D match to TRBD2 (5 bases). The CDR3 is 15 residues long. The germline CDR1 and CDR2 sequences are LGHNA and YNFKEQ. Trimming shortened V by 3 bases and J by 11 bases, and 22 bases separated the two germline ends. The CDR3 region is CASSHRERMSNEQYF. The CDR3 nucleotides read TGTGCCAGCAGCCATAGGGAGAGGATGAGCAATGAGCAGTACTTC.

This clonotype turned up a few times. The genes are TRBV10-3 and TRBJ2-4; no clear D gene. The J call may be mistaken, given a closer DNA end match to TRBJ2-7. The CDR3 consists of 8 residues. Germline assignment: CDR1 ENHRY and CDR2 SYGVKD. The CDR3 reads CGPYEQYF. Written as DNA, the CDR3 is TGTGGCCCTTACGAGCAGTACTTC.

The table lists this clonotype with a few counts. The rearrangement links TRBV5-1 to TRBJ2-6; 10 bases line up with TRBD1. The germline CDR1 and CDR2 sequences are SGHRS and YFSETQ. With 4 bases clipped from V and 1 base from J, the junction kept 8 bases outside the gene matches. This CDR3 has 18 residues. The CDR3 spells CASSTGDRGLSGANVLTF. In nucleotides, the CDR3 is TGCGCCAGCAGCACCGGGGACAGGGGATTATCTGGGGCCAACGTCCTGACTTTC.

V and J are TRBV4-1 and TRBJ2-7; a weak D match, TRBD2 (5 bases). This CDR3 is 13 amino acids long. The V end was cut by 6 bases, the J end by 6 bases, with 15 bases between. Per germline, CDR1 MGHRA and CDR2 YSYEKL. CDR3 coding DNA: TGCGCCAGCAGTCCCGGGATTACTCGCGAGCAGTACTTC. This gives the protein CASSPGITREQYF.

The CDR3 loop reads CASSGRTSGGAIPYNEQFF. The CDR3 DNA reads as TGTGCCAGCAGTGGTAGGACTAGCGGGGGGGCAATCCCCTACAATGAGCAGTTCTTC. The V gene is TRBV2, the J gene TRBJ2-1, with 15 bases that match TRBD2. Trimming at V came to 4 bases and at J to 2 bases, leaving 9 bases not matched to a gene. CDR3 length: 19 residues. Germline CDR1 SNHLY, CDR2 FYNNEI.

The chain links TRBV10-3 to TRBJ2-3; D could derive from TRBD1 or TRBD2 (5 bases each). V lost 6 bases and J 0 bases, leaving 10 bases between the germline ends. CDR1 ENHRY and CDR2 SYGVKD come from the germline V gene. The CDR3 extends over 14 amino acids. The CDR3 nucleotides read TGTGCCATCAGCCTCGGGGCTAGCACAGATACGCAGTATTTT. Residues: CAISLGASTDTQYF.

The V gene is TRBV15, the J gene TRBJ2-5, with D possibly TRBD1 on 6 matching bases. Germline V lookup: CDR1 LNHNV, CDR2 YYDKDF (reference sequence). The CDR3 length is 15 residues. V lost 4 bases and J lost 5, with 17 bases in between. CDR3 in amino acids: CATSTAIGGQETQYF. Here the CDR3 DNA reads TGTGCCACCAGCACCGCCATTGGGGGCCAGGAGACCCAGTACTTC.

This clonotype has a handful of counts. The chain has TRBV7-9 and TRBJ2-1, with 7 nucleotides matching TRBD1. The CDR3 runs 14 residues. Germline CDR1 SEHNR, CDR2 FQNEAQ (reference sequence). After removal of 5 bases from V and 7 bases from J, the junction contained 8 bases not matched to a gene. CDR3 loop: CASSQTGTANEQFF. The DNA of the CDR3 is TGTGCCAGCAGCCAAACCGGGACAGCTAATGAGCAGTTCTTC.

This chain links TRBV3-1 with TRBJ2-7; TRBD2 agrees at 7 bases. Germline V gene sequence: CDR1 LGHDT, CDR2 YNNKEL (reference sequence). This CDR3 contains 15 residues. With 1 base clipped from V and 6 bases from J, the junction kept 9 bases outside the gene matches. CDR3 nucleotides: TGTGCCAGCAGCCAAGGAATATACGGGGGGAGCGAGCAGTACTTC. Protein: CASSQGIYGGSEQYF.

This clonotype has a handful of counts. The chain links TRBV29-1 to TRBJ2-1; 10 nucleotides agree with TRBD2. This CDR3 comprises 17 residues. Germline-derived CDR1 and CDR2 are SQVTM and ANQGSEA. V gave up 4 bases and J gave up 11 bases; unmatched junction bases: 20. CDR3 amino acids: CSVVRDPAGGPGQKQFF. The DNA for the CDR3 is TGCAGCGTTGTACGAGATCCAGCGGGAGGGCCAGGTCAGAAGCAGTTCTTC.

V usage is TRBV25-1 and J usage is TRBJ1-1, with D hard to call. This CDR3 is built from 14 residues. V was clipped by 2 bases and J by 4 bases, with 11 bases between them. Germline assignment: CDR1 MGHDK and CDR2 SYGVNS. CDR3: CASSEPGRGTEAFF. The CDR3 DNA is TGTGCCAGCAGTGAACCCGGGCGAGGCACTGAAGCTTTCTTT. Together with reference TRBV25-1 and TRBJ1-1, the CDR3 gives the full variable domain: EADIYQTPRYLVIGTGKKITLECSQTMGHDKMYWYQQDPGMELHLIHYSYGVNSTEKGDLSSESTVSRIRTEHFPLTLESARPSHTSQYLCASSEPGRGTEAFFGQGTRLTVV.

V is TRBV29-1 and J is TRBJ2-5; 11 bases match TRBD1. The CDR3 consists of 14 residues. V was clipped by 3 bases and J by 6 bases; unmatched bases: 6. The germline V gene has CDR1 SQVTM and CDR2 ANQGSEA. This CDR3 reads CSVEGTGGMKTQYF. As DNA, the CDR3 is TGCAGCGTTGAGGGGACAGGGGGGATGAAGACCCAGTACTTC.

V usage is TRBV11-1 and J usage is TRBJ2-7, with D uncertain. The length of the CDR3 is 14 residues. V lost 0 bases and J lost 7, with 13 bases in between. Germline V gives CDR1 SGHAT, CDR2 FQDESV (reference sequence). The CDR3 loop is CASSLAGSHNEQYF. Written as DNA, the CDR3 is TGTGCCAGCAGCTTAGCGGGGTCCCACAATGAGCAGTACTTC.

This rearrangement joins TRBV6-2 or TRBV6-3 to TRBJ2-3; 12 nucleotides agree with TRBD2. Germline V gene sequence: CDR1 MNHEY, CDR2 SVGEGT. The CDR3 covers 17 residues. V trimming: 5 bases; J trimming: 0 bases; junction bases outside the gene matches: 6. The CDR3 DNA reads TGTGCCAGCAGTCTAACTGGGACTAGCGGGAGCACAGATACGCAGTATTTT. Translated, it gives CASSLTGTSGSTDTQYF.

In its sample, this clonotype was seen once. V gene TRBV7-9 combines with J gene TRBJ2-7, with TRBD1 identical over 9 bases. The V gene's germline CDR1 is SEHNR and CDR2 FQNEAQ (reference sequence). The CDR3 runs 15 residues. The junction had 5 bases not matched to a gene; V was cut back by 4 bases and J by 1 base. CDR3 DNA sequence: TGTGCCAGCAGCTGGGGACAGGGTCAATCCTACGAGCAGTACTTC. Protein: CASSWGQGQSYEQYF.

On this clonotype itself: A much larger clone lies a single base off, so this may be a read error. The V call is TRBV27, the J call TRBJ2-3; the match to TRBD2 covers 7 bases. Looked up from germline, CDR1 is MNHEY and CDR2 is SMNVEV (reference sequence). This CDR3 is built from 14 residues. CDR3 region: CTSSTMGRADTQYF. In DNA form, the CDR3 reads TGTACCAGCAGCACCATGGGGAGGGCGGATACGCAGTATTTT.